This TCR beta chain was captured by sequencing in a study of T cell responses to AZD1222 COVID-19 vaccine. Study-wide findings and caveats: Among the donors, most were white British and more were female, and clonal diversity was possibly underestimated.

In the case of this clone: Its antigen remains unknown.

The CDR3 has 13 residues. V trimming: 6 bases; J trimming: 3 bases; junction bases outside the gene matches: 5. The germline gives CDR1 SQVTM, CDR2 ANQGSEA. Sequencing was performed with immunoSEQ multiplex PCR; in TCRdb, only in-frame clones are kept and a portion is missing. Counted here are roughly 150,000 clones, 70% to 90% occurring once; the ten biggest clones make up around 2.2%. This receptor was obtained from an adult in good health. The source material was peripheral blood, sampled on day 0 of AZD1222 vaccination. V gene TRBV29-1 combines with J gene TRBJ2-1; 7 bases line up with TRBD1. The CDR3 sequence: CSVRDRFYNEQFF. The DNA for the CDR3 is TGCAGCGTCCGGGACAGATTCTACAATGAGCAGTTCTTC.